A selection of T cell receptor beta chains follows, all from one sample in a study of Ad26.COV2.S vaccination and SARS-CoV-2 variants. Some clones are missing from TCRdb's copy, which holds only in-frame ones; the method was immunoSEQ multiplex PCR. The table records 350,000 to 600,000 clones, roughly nine tenths of them present only once. This specimen consisted of peripheral blood, obtained in a trial of Ad26.COV2.S vaccine versus placebo. These receptors were taken from a person aged 18-60 years who received the Ad26.COV2.S COVID-19 vaccine or a placebo. Each CDR3 is given with its conserved first and last residue. A D gene is named only where the DNA matches it firmly. Clone sizes are given selectively: once, few, many, or a class where the clone is expanded.

d_call	j_call	clone_size	v_call	cdr3_aa	cdr3_nt
NA	TRBJ1-1	NA	TRBV7-8	CASSLWGWNTEAFF	TGTGCCAGCAGCTTATGGGGTTGGAACACTGAAGCTTTCTTT
NA	TRBJ1-2	NA	TRBV6-5	CASSWGGLSGYTF	TGTGCCAGCAGTTGGGGGGGGCTGTCTGGCTACACCTTC
NA	TRBJ1-5	NA	TRBV6-1	CASSEQGGNQPQHF	TGTGCCAGCAGTGAACAGGGAGGCAATCAGCCCCAGCATTTT
NA	TRBJ1-6	few	TRBV6-1	CASSNNSPLHF	TGTGCCAGCAGTAACAATTCACCCCTCCACTTT
NA	TRBJ1-2	NA	TRBV19	CASTEASASNYGYTF	TGTGCCAGTACAGAAGCTTCGGCGTCTAACTATGGCTACACCTTC
NA	TRBJ2-5	NA	TRBV14	CASSQDRAGQETQYF	TGTGCCAGCAGCCAAGATCGGGCGGGACAAGAGACCCAGTACTTC
NA	TRBJ1-2	NA	TRBV14	CASSSGGGYTF	TGTGCCAGCAGCTCAGGTGGTGGCTACACCTTC
TRBD1	TRBJ1-4	NA	TRBV5-5	CASSLDPGGAFREKLFF	TGTGCCAGCAGCTTGGACCCAGGGGGGGCCTTTCGTGAAAAACTGTTTTTT
NA	TRBJ2-5	once	TRBV9	CASSVGVEETQYF	TGTGCCAGCAGCGTAGGCGTAGAAGAGACCCAGTACTTC
TRBD2	TRBJ2-2	few	TRBV2	CASSERASGSSTGELFF	TGTGCCAGCAGTGAAAGGGCTAGCGGGAGTAGCACCGGGGAGCTGTTTTTT
NA	TRBJ2-1	NA	TRBV28	CASSFLWRGLVTSVYNEQFF	TGTGCCAGCAGCTTCCTATGGCGAGGTCTTGTCACTAGTGTGTACAATGAGCAGTTCTTC
NA	TRBJ1-2	NA	TRBV5-1	CASSFGQSGRNGYTF	TGCGCCAGCAGCTTTGGACAGTCGGGAAGAAATGGCTACACCTTC
NA	TRBJ1-1	NA	TRBV27	CASSLGVYGSEAFF	TGTGCCAGCAGTCTTGGGGTTTATGGTTCTGAAGCTTTCTTT
NA	TRBJ1-5	NA	TRBV19	CASLQGAGQASTQPQHF	TGTGCCAGTTTACAGGGCGCGGGGCAAGCGTCAACTCAGCCCCAGCATTTT
NA	TRBJ1-2	NA	TRBV30	CAWSPGSYGYTF	TGTGCCTGGAGTCCCGGCAGCTATGGCTACACCTTC
NA	TRBJ2-7	NA	TRBV3-1/TRBV3-2	CASSQGPYEQYF	TGTGCCAGCAGCCAAGGGCCCTACGAGCAGTACTTC
TRBD1	TRBJ1-4	NA	TRBV19	CASTLTGGYEKLFF	TGTGCCAGTACCCTGACAGGGGGCTATGAAAAACTGTTTTTT
NA	TRBJ1-5	NA	TRBV10-3	CAISEGNQPQHF	TGTGCCATCAGTGAGGGGAATCAGCCCCAGCATTTT
NA	TRBJ1-1	NA	TRBV5-4	CASSLWAGMNTEAFF	TGTGCCAGCAGCTTGTGGGCAGGGATGAACACTGAAGCTTTCTTT
TRBD1	TRBJ2-3	NA	TRBV28	CASSLPQGASGDTQYF	TGTGCCAGCAGTTTACCCCAGGGGGCCTCCGGAGATACGCAGTATTTT
NA	TRBJ2-2	NA	TRBV9	CASSVVGQGYTGELFF	TGTGCCAGCAGCGTAGTAGGGCAGGGGTACACCGGGGAGCTGTTTTTT
NA	TRBJ2-1	NA	TRBV10-3	CAISESPGRFANNEQFF	TGTGCCATCAGTGAGTCGCCAGGGAGGTTCGCAAACAATGAGCAGTTCTTC
NA	TRBJ2-7	NA	TRBV3-1/TRBV3-2	CASSQVTGSYEQYF	TGTGCCAGCAGCCAAGTGACTGGCTCCTACGAGCAGTACTTC
NA	TRBJ1-1	NA	TRBV3-1/TRBV3-2	CASSQDGGGSLTEAFF	TGTGCCAGCAGCCAAGATGGGGGGGGGAGTCTCACTGAAGCTTTCTTT
NA	TRBJ2-7	NA	TRBV6-5	CASSYSQGPYEQYF	TGTGCCAGCAGTTACTCACAAGGACCCTACGAGCAGTACTTC
NA	TRBJ2-1	NA	TRBV9	CASSVGQSPYNEQFF	TGTGCCAGCAGCGTAGGTCAGTCCCCCTACAATGAGCAGTTCTTC
NA	TRBJ2-6	NA	TRBV2	CASSDSYSGANVLTF	TGTGCCAGCAGTGATTCGTACTCTGGGGCCAACGTCCTGACTTTC
TRBD1	TRBJ1-6	once	TRBV28	CASSLVGGPNSPLHF	TGTGCCAGCAGTTTAGTAGGGGGCCCGAATTCACCCCTCCACTTT
NA	TRBJ2-4	NA	TRBV19	CASNRDPQYF	TGTGCCAGTAACCGGGACCCACAGTACTTC
NA	TRBJ1-6	NA	TRBV13	CASSSELNSPLHF	TGTGCCAGCAGCTCGGAATTGAATTCACCCCTCCACTTT
TRBD1	TRBJ2-2	NA	TRBV24-1	CATSDPGTGGELFF	TGTGCCACCAGTGACCCAGGGACAGGCGGGGAGCTGTTTTTT
TRBD2	TRBJ2-1	NA	TRBV6-5	CASNPSGYNEQFF	TGTGCCAGCAATCCTAGCGGGTACAATGAGCAGTTCTTC
TRBD2	TRBJ2-1	NA	TRBV6-5	CASTRGGGNNEQFF	TGTGCCAGCACCCGCGGCGGGGGGAACAATGAGCAGTTCTTC
NA	TRBJ1-5	NA	TRBV19	CASSEGWGGQPQHF	TGTGCCAGTAGTGAAGGTTGGGGTGGCCAGCCCCAGCATTTT
NA	TRBJ2-1	NA	TRBV12-5	CASGSFYEQFF	TGTGCTAGTGGCTCCTTTTATGAGCAGTTCTTC
NA	TRBJ1-4	few	TRBV28	CASSFGAQGREKLVF	TGTGCCAGCAGTTTTGGAGCCCAGGGTCGGGAAAAACTGGTTTTT
TRBD1	TRBJ1-1	NA	TRBV9	CASSRTGDVNTEAFF	TGTGCCAGCAGCCGGACAGGGGACGTAAACACTGAAGCTTTCTTT
NA	TRBJ1-3	NA	TRBV7-9	CASSPRGGGNTIYF	TGTGCCAGCAGCCCCCGTGGAGGCGGAAACACCATATATTTT
NA	TRBJ2-1	few	TRBV12-5	CASGSQFGEQFF	TGTGCTAGTGGTTCCCAATTTGGTGAGCAGTTCTTC
TRBD1	TRBJ1-1	NA	TRBV6-5	CASSPDRRVGEAFF	TGTGCCAGCAGCCCGGACAGGCGGGTGGGGGAAGCTTTCTTT
NA	TRBJ2-5	NA	TRBV21-1	CASSISPGLAGGETQYF	TGTGCCAGCAGCATTTCCCCAGGACTAGCGGGGGGGGAGACCCAGTACTTC
TRBD1	TRBJ2-2	once	TRBV4-2	CASSQGKISGGHGELFF	TGTGCCAGCAGCCAAGGGAAGATCTCAGGGGGCCACGGGGAGCTGTTTTTT
NA	TRBJ1-1	NA	TRBV30	CAWSADWNTEAFF	TGTGCCTGGAGCGCTGACTGGAACACTGAAGCTTTCTTT
NA	TRBJ2-5	NA	TRBV5-8	CASSSRGLQETQYF	TGTGCCAGCAGCTCCAGGGGCCTCCAAGAGACCCAGTACTTC
NA	TRBJ1-4	NA	TRBV30	CACLGLDEKLFF	TGTGCCTGTTTAGGCCTGGATGAAAAACTGTTTTTT
NA	TRBJ2-3	NA	TRBV7-3	CASSLIIGDTQYF	TGTGCCAGCAGCTTAATCATCGGGGATACGCAGTATTTT
NA	TRBJ1-5	NA	TRBV19	CASSILYQPQHF	TGTGCCAGTAGTATACTGTATCAGCCCCAGCATTTT
NA	TRBJ2-5	NA	TRBV2	CASSYRSETQYF	TGTGCCAGCAGTTACAGGTCGGAGACCCAGTACTTC
TRBD2	TRBJ2-2	NA	TRBV11-2	CASSLGTSGRRHTGELFF	TGTGCCAGCAGCTTAGGGACTAGCGGGAGGCGTCACACCGGGGAGCTGTTTTTT
TRBD1	TRBJ1-1	NA	TRBV19	CATNSLYPGQGPTEAFF	TGTGCCACTAATTCCCTCTATCCGGGACAGGGGCCCACTGAAGCTTTCTTT
NA	TRBJ2-3	NA	TRBV2	CASSSDGTDTQYF	TGTGCCAGCAGTTCCGACGGCACTGATACGCAGTATTTT
NA	TRBJ1-5	once	TRBV18	CASSRGRDSNQPQHF	TGTGCCAGCTCACGAGGGCGGGATAGCAATCAGCCCCAGCATTTT
NA	TRBJ1-6	few	TRBV5-1	CASAPGTTGSSPLHF	TGCGCCAGCGCTCCCGGGACAACAGGATCTTCACCCCTCCACTTT
TRBD1	TRBJ1-2	NA	TRBV6-5	CASSPRTGGNYGYTF	TGTGCCAGCAGTCCCCGGACAGGGGGCAACTATGGCTACACCTTC
NA	TRBJ2-5	few	TRBV29-1	CSVVRIATQYF	TGCAGCGTTGTCCGCATCGCAACCCAGTACTTC